What follows are 8 T cell receptor beta chains derived from one specimen sequenced in a study of blood T cell repertoires in COVID-19. TCRdb's copy holds only in-frame clones and misses some; the assay was immunoSEQ multiplex PCR. The sample has about 300,000 clones, approximately 92% seen once. The sequencing input was peripheral blood. The receptors were gathered from a woman aged 25 to 39 with COVID-19, enrolled during active disease.

With regard to this clone: Other DNA sequences from this sample encode an identical CDR3 as well. CDR3 residues: CASSFPGGTQPQHF. The CDR3 region has the DNA TGTGCCAGCAGTTTTCCGGGGGGCACTCAGCCCCAGCATTTT. The rearrangement joins TRBV28 to TRBJ1-5; a possible D gene is TRBD1 (6 bases). Germline-derived CDR1 and CDR2 are MDHEN and SYDVKM. Deletions cut 3 bases from V and 6 bases from J, with 12 bases between. CDR3 length: 14 residues.

This clone was found a few times. The chain recombines TRBV6-5 with TRBJ2-7, with 8 bases lining up with TRBD2. V lost 6 bases, J lost 2 bases, and 9 bases stayed unmatched. The CDR3 extends over 15 amino acids. The germline V gene encodes CDR1 MNHEY and CDR2 SVGAGI. The CDR3 DNA is TGTGCCAGCAGGTCGAGCGGGAGTAGTACCTACGAGCAGTACTTC. This gives the protein CASRSSGSSTYEQYF.

This chain joins TRBV30 and TRBJ1-5; no firm D call. Looked up from germline, CDR1 is GTSNPN and CDR2 is SVGIG (reference sequence). The CDR3 covers 15 residues. The V end was cut by 1 base, the J end by 6 bases, with 16 bases between. The CDR3 DNA reads TGTGCCTGGAGTGAAGGCCGGAGAATGGGTCAGCCCCAGCATTTT. This encodes CAWSEGRRMGQPQHF.

The chain carries TRBV19 and TRBJ1-1; perhaps TRBD1 as D (6 bases). The CDR3 runs to 14 residues. V dropped 6 bases and J dropped 0 bases, with 11 bases sitting between them. CDR1 and CDR2 (germline): LNHDA, SQIVND (reference sequence). CDR3 sequence (DNA): TGTGCCAGTAGCGACAGGAATATGAACACTGAAGCTTTCTTT. Translated: CASSDRNMNTEAFF.

The gene calls are TRBV5-1 and TRBJ2-1; tentative D call: TRBD1 (6 bases). V was clipped by 6 bases and J by 7 bases, with 17 bases between them. In germline, CDR1 is SGHRS, CDR2 YFSETQ. The CDR3 sequence is 14 residues long. Here the CDR3 reads CASNPRTQGNEQFF. The DNA of the CDR3 is TGCGCCAGCAACCCGCGGACACAGGGAAATGAGCAGTTCTTC.

V and J are TRBV5-6 and TRBJ2-1, with TRBD2 matching over 8 bases. CDR3 size: 13 residues. The germline CDR1 and CDR2 sequences are SGHDT and YYEEEE. The trim removed 5 bases at V and 7 bases at J, leaving 5 bases unmatched. The CDR3 is CASREREKNEQFF. For the CDR3, the DNA is TGTGCCAGCAGGGAGCGGGAGAAAAATGAGCAGTTCTTC. Combining the CDR3 with reference TRBV5-6 and TRBJ2-1 gives the whole variable domain DAGVTQSPTHLIKTRGQQVTLRCSPKSGHDTVSWYQQALGQGPQFIFQYYEEEERQRGNFPDRFSGHQFPNYSSELNVNALLLGDSALYLCASREREKNEQFFGPGTRLTVL.

This clone has just one count. This chain uses TRBV12-3 or TRBV12-4 with TRBJ1-2, with D unresolved. This CDR3 contains 13 residues. With 3 bases removed from V and 6 bases from J, the gap between germline ends came to 11 bases. The CDR3 region is CASSFVGWDGYTF. The DNA for the CDR3 is TGTGCCAGCAGTTTCGTCGGGTGGGATGGCTACACCTTC.

The chain employs TRBV19 and TRBJ2-7; perhaps TRBD2 as D (6 bases). This CDR3 spans 15 amino acids. Trimming removed 3 bases at V and 0 bases at J, with 12 bases between. CDR1 is LNHDA, CDR2 SQIVND, per germline (reference sequence). The CDR3 region has the DNA TGTGCCAGTAGTATCGGAGGGGCCAGCTCCTACGAGCAGTACTTC. Encoded protein: CASSIGGASSYEQYF.